The rows below give T cell receptor beta chains drawn from one sample of a study of CD8 T cells in Susac syndrome. Each CDR3 protein is one row after TCRdb ran MiXCR on the immunoSEQ multiplex PCR reads. Of about 290,000 distinct CDR3 sequences detected, approximately 91% appear once; the ten largest clones hold 0.18%. Sequencing used CD8+ T cells from PBMCs. The receptors derive from a human donor with multiple sclerosis. CDR3s include the opening cysteine and the closing phenylalanine or tryptophan. D genes are given only for firm matches.

j_gene | v_gene | d_gene | CDR3aa
TRBJ1-2 | TRBV4-1 | . | CASSPGGIGYTF
TRBJ2-1 | TRBV3-1 | . | CASSQGWGEFF
TRBJ1-2 | TRBV27 | . | CASSFGSQGRGYTF
TRBJ2-2 | TRBV27 | . | CASSQVNGELFF
TRBJ2-1 | TRBV7-9 | . | CASQGGNEQFF
TRBJ1-1 | TRBV4-3 | . | CASSLDNRVRTEAFF
TRBJ1-2 | TRBV5-6 | TRBD1 | CASSFGTGPSGYGYTF
TRBJ2-7 | TRBV28 | . | CASRIQGSLYEQYF
TRBJ2-7 | TRBV12-3/TRBV12-4 | . | CASSLGLTGWEEQYF
TRBJ1-2 | TRBV3-1 | . | CASSQESYGYTF
TRBJ2-7 | TRBV12-3/TRBV12-4 | . | CASALGGSEQYF
TRBJ2-7 | TRBV30 | TRBD2 | CAWALGGGTYEQYF
TRBJ2-2 | TRBV19 | . | CASSRLAQGDTGELFF
TRBJ1-2 | TRBV6-2/TRBV6-3 | TRBD1 | CASSYSPSGTGPRSDYGYTF
TRBJ2-7 | TRBV19 | . | CASSMMDGVVQYF
TRBJ1-6 | TRBV5-8 | TRBD1 | CASSLYGQGNSPLHF
TRBJ2-3 | TRBV13 | . | CASSLARDLQDTQYF
TRBJ2-7 | TRBV7-9 | TRBD1 | CASSSTLTGVRGQYF
TRBJ1-2 | TRBV3-1 | . | CASSQANRAPILGYTF
TRBJ2-1 | TRBV29-1 | . | CSVEEGTEQFF
TRBJ1-6 | TRBV7-9 | . | CASSHAGAFNSPLHF
TRBJ2-1 | TRBV9 | TRBD2 | CASSAALAVNEQFF
TRBJ1-1 | TRBV5-8 | . | CASSLTGLMNTEAFF
TRBJ2-5 | TRBV3-1 | . | CASSQSGETQYF
TRBJ1-3 | TRBV4-1 | . | CASSQVQSVGNTIYF
TRBJ2-7 | TRBV5-4 | TRBD1 | CASSPDRGFNEQYF
TRBJ1-5 | TRBV27 | TRBD1 | CASSFQGAPNQPQHF
TRBJ2-3 | TRBV9 | TRBD1 | CASSSSGGSSTDTQYF
TRBJ1-4 | TRBV27 | . | CASSPHGAGNEKLFF
TRBJ2-3 | TRBV20-1 | TRBD1 | CSAIGTGGWADTQYF
TRBJ2-2 | TRBV25-1 | . | CASSEWGLAHTGELFF
TRBJ2-2 | TRBV3-1 | TRBD1 | CASSSPQGAGTGELFF
TRBJ2-1 | TRBV5-1 | TRBD2 | CASSPRDSGGYNNEQFF
TRBJ2-1 | TRBV27 | TRBD1 | CASSLAPTGAEQFF
TRBJ2-1 | TRBV28 | TRBD1 | CASNLIPGQYNEQFF
TRBJ2-2 | TRBV13 | TRBD2 | CASSWGLAGAGSGELFF
TRBJ2-7 | TRBV27 | . | CASSLGATGYEQYF
TRBJ2-7 | TRBV20-1 | . | CSARGNPYEQYF
TRBJ2-3 | TRBV6-5 | TRBD2 | CASSYPSSPGTSGRSTDTQYF
TRBJ1-4 | TRBV7-8 | TRBD1 | CASSRYWTGDNEKLFF
TRBJ2-7 | TRBV28 | TRBD1 | CASSRRSPGQGHHEQYF